These 15 T cell receptor beta chains were all obtained from the same sample, sequenced in a study of CD8 T cells in Susac syndrome (dated by TCRdb to between 2018 and 2020). The library came from the immunoSEQ multiplex PCR assay. RNA was extracted using the RNeasy kit, and roughly 0.5 to 1 microgram was reverse transcribed with random hexamers. TCRdb trimmed the raw reads at Q25, called clones with MiXCR and kept productive beta chains. Records with the same CDR3 protein are collapsed into one entry carrying the most frequent genes and DNA. For this sample the table gives about 400,000 distinct CDR3 sequences, of which 85% to 90% were detected only once. Together, the top ten hold about 0.12% of the sample. The sequencing sample was made of CD8+ T cells from PBMCs. These receptors were collected from a human donor with multiple sclerosis.

The chain couples TRBV5-5 to TRBJ1-5; TRBD1 matches at 7 bases. The CDR3 length is 14 residues. CDR1 is SGHKS and CDR2 is YYEKEE in the germline V gene (reference sequence). V lost 0 bases to trimming and J lost 9 bases; unmatched junction nucleotides: 6. CDR3 loop: CASSLETGWGPQHF. CDR3 coding DNA: TGTGCCAGCAGCTTGGAGACAGGGTGGGGGCCCCAGCATTTT.

This clonotype appeared a few times. The chain couples TRBV5-1 to TRBJ1-2; TRBD1 matches 7 bases. The J segment lost 2 bases and the V segment lost 3 bases, leaving 4 bases of the junction unmatched. The CDR3 consists of 14 residues. Germline-derived CDR1 and CDR2 are SGHRS and YFSETQ. DNA for the CDR3: TGCGCCAGCAGCTCCGGGACAGCGAACTATGGCTACACCTTC. Translated, it gives CASSSGTANYGYTF.

This chain connects TRBV7-6 to TRBJ1-1; D call uncertain. This CDR3 spans 16 amino acids. The germline V gene encodes CDR1 SGHVS and CDR2 FNYEAQ. V lost 1 base and J lost 5, with 17 bases in between. The CDR3 spells CASSLEWSALGTEAFF. CDR3 sequence (DNA): TGTGCCAGCAGCTTAGAATGGTCGGCCCTCGGAACTGAAGCTTTCTTT.

The chain joins TRBV29-1 to TRBJ2-1; 9 bases fit TRBD2. Germline loops: CDR1 SQVTM, CDR2 ANQGSEA. CDR3 length equals 14 residues. With V trimmed by 5 bases and J by 8 bases, 10 bases remained unmatched. CDR3 protein: CSVRLAGGGYEQFF. CDR3 nucleotide sequence: TGCAGCGTTAGGCTGGCGGGAGGGGGGTATGAGCAGTTCTTC.

The chain is built from TRBV12-3 or TRBV12-4 and TRBJ2-1; TRBD1 matches at 9 bases. Germline trimming cut 11 bases from V and 8 bases from J; bases unmatched to any gene: 13. The CDR3 runs to 14 residues. The CDR3 bases are TGTGCCTCGGCCGGGACAGGGTTGTATGATGAGCAGTTCTTC. Its protein product is CASAGTGLYDEQFF.

As regards this clonotype: This may be a read error: a much more frequent sequence differs by one nucleotide. The chain couples TRBV7-2 to TRBJ2-7, with D tentatively TRBD2 (6 bases). CDR1 is SGHTA, CDR2 FQGNSA, per germline. This CDR3 comprises 13 residues. Trimming took off 4 bases at V and 1 base at J, with 8 bases between the two ends. CDR3 bases: TGTGCCAGCAGCTGGGGACTTTCCTACGAGCAGTACTTC. This encodes CASSWGLSYEQYF. The full variable domain, completed using reference TRBV7-2 and TRBJ2-7, is GAGVSQSPSNKVTEKGKDVELRCDPISGHTALYWYRQSLGQGLEFLIYFQGNSAPDKSGLPSDRFSAERTGGSVSTLTIQRTQQEDSAVYLCASSWGLSYEQYFGPGTRLTVT.

The chain employs TRBV10-3 and TRBJ2-3; TRBD2 aligns across 15 bases. The CDR3 consists of 19 residues. V lost 6 bases, J lost 4 bases, and 14 bases stayed unmatched. CDR1 ENHRY and CDR2 SYGVKD come from the germline V gene. Here the CDR3 reads CAIRTGNDGTSGGPDTQYF. The CDR3 DNA follows: TGTGCCATCAGGACTGGAAACGACGGGACTAGCGGGGGGCCAGATACGCAGTATTTT.

This sequence joins TRBV5-6 and TRBJ2-7, with TRBD1 matching over 9 bases. This CDR3 has 16 amino acids. V was clipped by 4 bases and J by 5 bases; unmatched bases: 13. Germline V gene data show CDR1 as SGHDT and CDR2 as YYEEEE. CDR3 loop: CASSRGKGQGTDEQYF. The CDR3 nucleotides are TGTGCCAGCAGCCGAGGTAAGGGACAGGGAACGGACGAGCAGTACTTC. Based on the CDR3 plus reference TRBV5-6 and TRBJ2-7, the full variable domain is DAGVTQSPTHLIKTRGQQVTLRCSPKSGHDTVSWYQQALGQGPQFIFQYYEEEERQRGNFPDRFSGHQFPNYSSELNVNALLLGDSALYLCASSRGKGQGTDEQYFGPGTRLTVT.

The chain uses TRBV20-1 and TRBJ1-1; possible D gene TRBD1, 6 bases. CDR1 and CDR2 (germline): DFQATT, SNEGSKA (reference sequence). Trimming left V 0 bases short and J 7 bases short, with 15 bases between. The CDR3 runs 14 residues. The CDR3 is CSARDLQGRGEAFF. The CDR3 DNA reads TGCAGTGCTAGAGATTTACAGGGCAGAGGTGAAGCTTTCTTT.

J is TRBJ2-7 and V is TRBV7-9; 11 positions agree with TRBD2. This CDR3 has 16 amino acids. Trimming removed 0 bases from V and 3 bases from J; junction bases left unmatched: 4. In germline, CDR1 is SEHNR, CDR2 FQNEAQ (reference sequence). The CDR3 loop is CASSLATGTSGYEQYF. CDR3 DNA sequence: TGTGCCAGCAGCTTAGCCACTGGGACTAGCGGCTACGAGCAGTACTTC.

In its sample, this clonotype was seen once. The rearrangement joins TRBV6-5 to TRBJ2-5; TRBD2 matches at 7 bases. This CDR3 comprises 14 residues. The junction had 8 bases not matched to a gene; V was cut back by 5 bases and J by 5 bases. CDR1 is MNHEY and CDR2 is SVGAGI in the germline V gene. The CDR3 reads CASSHPTAGETQYF. CDR3 nucleotide sequence: TGTGCCAGCAGTCACCCGACAGCGGGGGAGACCCAGTACTTC.

The count of this clonotype is one. V and J are TRBV27 and TRBJ1-6; 8 nucleotides align to TRBD1. The CDR3 has 14 residues. Germline V lookup: CDR1 MNHEY, CDR2 SMNVEV (reference sequence). The ends lost 10 bases at V and 6 bases at J; junction bases unmatched: 8. CDR3 protein: CATKTGGTNSPLHF. As DNA, the CDR3 is TGTGCCACCAAAACAGGGGGTACTAATTCACCCCTCCACTTT.

This chain joins TRBV5-4 and TRBJ1-3; D remains ambiguous. Trimming pared 9 bases from V and 8 bases from J, leaving 9 bases between. CDR1 is SGHNT and CDR2 is YYREEE in the germline V gene (reference sequence). The CDR3 is made up of 10 amino acids. CDR3 DNA sequence: TGTGCCATGGGTGGCGACACCATATATTTT. This codes for CAMGGDTIYF. Variable domain in full (rest from reference TRBV5-4 and TRBJ1-3): ETGVTQSPTHLIKTRGQQVTLRCSSQSGHNTVSWYQQALGQGPQFIFQYYREEENGRGNFPPRFSGLQFPNYSSELNVNALELDDSALYLCAMGGDTIYFGEGSWLTVV.

The chain employs TRBV6-1 and TRBJ1-6; perhaps TRBD1 as D (5 bases). V gave up 0 bases and J gave up 5 bases, with 8 bases separating them. This CDR3 is 15 amino acids long. In germline, CDR1 is MNHNS, CDR2 SASEGT. The CDR3 region has the DNA TGTGCCAGCAGTGAAGCGCCGGGACATAATTCACCCCTCCACTTT. Its protein product is CASSEAPGHNSPLHF.

The chain uses TRBV20-1 and TRBJ1-5; 7 bases line up with TRBD1. Germline CDR1 DFQATT, CDR2 SNEGSKA (reference sequence). This CDR3 is 14 amino acids long. V shed 5 bases, J shed 1 base, and the junction held 5 bases outside the gene matches. CDR3 in amino acids: CSALQGISNQPQHF. CDR3 bases: TGCAGTGCTTTACAGGGGATAAGCAATCAGCCCCAGCATTTT.